This entry lists 12 T cell receptor beta chains sequenced from one sample in a study of blood T cell repertoires in COVID-19 (dated by TCRdb to the early 2020s). Library preparation employed the immunoSEQ multiplex PCR assay. TCRdb holds this immuneACCESS table with in-frame rearrangements only. Some clones are missing; in checked studies, unresolved V genes explain under half, and the rest has no known cause. For this sample the table gives 350,000 to 450,000 clones, of which around 88% were detected only once. The ten biggest clones cover roughly 6.6% of the sample. Specimen: peripheral blood. The origin of the receptors is a woman in her sixties with COVID-19, enrolled during active disease.

The chain combines TRBV6-2 or TRBV6-3 with TRBJ1-2, with D hard to call. The V and J ends lost 2 bases and 0 bases respectively, with 13 bases between them. This CDR3 is built from 16 residues. Germline V lookup: CDR1 MNHEY, CDR2 SVGEGT. The CDR3 DNA is TGTGCCAGCAGTTACCGCGGCACCAGTGCTAACTATGGCTACACCTTC. Amino acid sequence: CASSYRGTSANYGYTF.

The genes are TRBV14 and TRBJ1-2; D gene unclear. The ends were cut back, 3 bases at V and 8 bases at J, with 7 bases in the middle. This CDR3 spans 11 amino acids. The germline V gene has CDR1 SGHDN and CDR2 FVKESK. CDR3 residues: CASSHAVGYTF. CDR3 coding DNA: TGTGCCAGCAGCCATGCAGTGGGCTACACCTTC.

This sequence joins TRBV4-1 and TRBJ1-2; 7 nucleotides align to TRBD1. The length of the CDR3 is 19 residues. Germline CDR1 and CDR2: MGHRA and YSYEKL. The junction had 14 bases not matched to a gene; V was cut back by 1 base and J by 0 bases. Written as DNA, the CDR3 is TGCGCCAGCAGCCAAGGAAGTTTAAGGGGGCGCAGGGCTAACTATGGCTACACCTTC. This codes for CASSQGSLRGRRANYGYTF.

This chain uses TRBV9 with TRBJ2-6; D unclear. V was cut by 0 bases and J by 2 bases, with 6 bases left in between. The CDR3 is 15 residues long. CDR1 and CDR2 (germline): SGDLS, YYNGEE. In DNA form, the CDR3 reads TGTGCCAGCAGCGTAGTTTCCGCTGGGGCCAACGTCCTGACTTTC. This sequence encodes CASSVVSAGANVLTF.

This clone appeared a single time. This chain links TRBV7-2 with TRBJ2-3; possible D gene TRBD2, 5 bases. Trimming shortened V by 4 bases and J by 1 base, and 9 bases separated the two germline ends. The CDR3 is 14 amino acids. The germline V gene has CDR1 SGHTA and CDR2 FQGNSA. The CDR3 region is CASSWQAGTDTQYF. Here the CDR3 DNA reads TGTGCCAGCAGCTGGCAAGCGGGCACAGATACGCAGTATTTT.

The genes are TRBV19 and TRBJ1-5; 11 bases are a match to TRBD1. The CDR3 is 15 residues long. Germline lookup yields CDR1 LNHDA and CDR2 SQIVND (reference sequence). Trimming at V came to 5 bases and at J to 6 bases, leaving 6 bases not matched to a gene. The CDR3 loop is CASSPHGTGGQPQHF. The CDR3 bases are TGTGCCAGTAGTCCCCACGGGACAGGGGGTCAGCCCCAGCATTTT. Variable domain in full (rest from reference TRBV19 and TRBJ1-5): DGGITQSPKYLFRKEGQNVTLSCEQNLNHDAMYWYRQDPGQGLRLIYYSQIVNDFQKGDIAEGYSVSREKKESFPLTVTSAQKNPTAFYLCASSPHGTGGQPQHFGDGTRLSIL.

The chain couples TRBV19 to TRBJ1-1; 8 bases are shared with TRBD1. The V segment lost 0 bases and the J segment 11 bases; nucleotides outside the gene matches: 8. CDR1 and CDR2 (germline): LNHDA, SQIVND (reference sequence). This CDR3 has 14 residues. CDR3 bases: TGTGCCAGTAGTATAGAGGTGGCAGGGGGCAAGGCTTTCTTT. This encodes CASSIEVAGGKAFF.

The rearrangement joins TRBV9 to TRBJ2-1, with a weak D call TRBD1 (6 bases). Germline CDR1 SGDLS, CDR2 YYNGEE. V was clipped by 5 bases and J by 9 bases, with 12 bases between them. This CDR3 is 12 amino acids long. The CDR3: CASSLRGSEQFF. The CDR3 DNA is TGTGCCAGCAGTCTCAGGGGTAGTGAGCAGTTCTTC.

The chain combines TRBV12-5 with TRBJ2-3, with 8 bases matching TRBD2. Germline lookup yields CDR1 LGHNT and CDR2 FRNRAP. The CDR3 contains 17 residues. V lost 0 bases and J lost 3; bases outside the gene matches: 8. The CDR3 region has the DNA TGTGCTAGTGGTTTGGTCGTATTAGCGGGGAGGACAGATACGCAGTATTTT. Its translation: CASGLVVLAGRTDTQYF.

The chain uses TRBV7-9 and TRBJ1-2, with 9 bases matching TRBD1. The CDR3 covers 16 residues. J gave up 8 bases and V 4 bases, and 14 bases lay outside the gene matches. Germline V gives CDR1 SEHNR, CDR2 FQNEAQ (reference sequence). The CDR3 spells CASSSTSVQGARGYTF. In DNA, the CDR3 is TGTGCCAGCAGCTCTACGTCGGTACAGGGGGCGAGGGGCTACACCTTC.

As for this clone: The same CDR3 is also encoded by other DNA sequences in this sample. The J gene is TRBJ2-7, the V gene TRBV5-1, with 8 bases that match TRBD1. The CDR3 has 15 residues. Germline lookup yields CDR1 SGHRS and CDR2 YFSETQ. V was pared by 0 bases and J by 2 bases, with 4 bases of the junction left unmatched. The CDR3 protein is CASSLEAGGPYEQYF. DNA of the CDR3: TGCGCCAGCAGCTTGGAGGCAGGGGGCCCCTACGAGCAGTACTTC.

The chain joins TRBV4-2 to TRBJ1-2; 8 nucleotides match TRBD1. This CDR3 has 16 residues. The trim removed 0 bases at V and 5 bases at J, leaving 8 bases unmatched. Germline-derived CDR1 and CDR2 are LGHNA and YNFKEQ. The CDR3 coding sequence is TGTGCCAGCAGCCAAGATGGGGGTACAGGGGGTTATGGCTACACCTTC. It specifies CASSQDGGTGGYGYTF.